These T cell receptor beta chains were read from a single sample in a study of blood T cell repertoires in COVID-19. Sequencing was performed with immunoSEQ multiplex PCR; in TCRdb, only in-frame clones are kept and a portion is missing. Counted here are about 260,000 clones, approximately 80% occurring once; the ten biggest clones make up 1.5% to 2%. Sequenced: peripheral blood. Every receptor here comes from a woman older than 75 with acute or convalescent COVID-19. Each CDR3 is given without its conserved first and last residue.

j_call | v_call | cdr3_aa
TRBJ2-3 | TRBV24-1 | ATSDTSSGGAEDTQY
TRBJ2-5 | TRBV29-1 | SVDRGMGETQY
TRBJ1-5 | TRBV14 | ASSLRTGRQPQH
TRBJ1-4 | TRBV7-9 | ASSLISTGGEKLF
TRBJ1-2 | TRBV7-3 | ASSHETQGARGGYT
TRBJ2-7 | TRBV7-9 | ASSKPDTSGRLEQY
TRBJ2-3 | TRBV5-1 | ASSLGVDTQY
TRBJ1-1 | TRBV18 | ASSPPKGQGARDTEAF
TRBJ1-4 | TRBV7-6 | ASSPRTGGDEKLF
TRBJ1-1 | TRBV4-3 | ASSPGQERVGTEAF
TRBJ1-1 | TRBV7-3 | ASSETGGANTEAF
TRBJ1-3 | TRBV7-9 | ASSMDSLRSGNTIY
TRBJ2-5 | TRBV14 | ASSLFAGASETQY
TRBJ1-1 | TRBV18 | ASSATEFTEAF
TRBJ1-2 | TRBV7-2 | ASSLDRVGIGYT
TRBJ1-1 | TRBV29-1 | SDVGGLGTEAF
TRBJ2-7 | TRBV5-1 | ASSRPGDYEQY
TRBJ2-1 | TRBV12-3/TRBV12-4 | AMPRELQQF